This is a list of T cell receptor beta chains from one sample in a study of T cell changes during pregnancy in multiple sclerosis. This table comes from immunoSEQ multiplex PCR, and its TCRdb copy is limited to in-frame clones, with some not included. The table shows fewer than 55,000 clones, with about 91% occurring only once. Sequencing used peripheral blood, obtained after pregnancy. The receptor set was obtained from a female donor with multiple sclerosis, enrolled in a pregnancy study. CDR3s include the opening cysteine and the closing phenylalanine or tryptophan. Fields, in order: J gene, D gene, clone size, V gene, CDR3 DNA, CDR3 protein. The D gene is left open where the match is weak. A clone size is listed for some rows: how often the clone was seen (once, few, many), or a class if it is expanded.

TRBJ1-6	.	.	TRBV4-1	TGCGCCAGCAGCCAGGGACACGGCATAGGTGGACCCCTCCACTTT	CASSQGHGIGGPLHF
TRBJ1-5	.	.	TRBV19	TGTGCCAGTAGTATTTCGGCGGGCAATCAGCCCCAGCATTTT	CASSISAGNQPQHF
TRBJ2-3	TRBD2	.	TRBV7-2	TGTGCCAGCAGCTTAGGTGTTCTAGCGGGGGGCGGGACAGATACGCAGTATTTT	CASSLGVLAGGGTDTQYF
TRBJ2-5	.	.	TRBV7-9	TGTGCCAGCAGCTTTAGTTCCCTCCAAGAGACCCAGTACTTC	CASSFSSLQETQYF
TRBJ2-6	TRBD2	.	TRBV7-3	TGTGCCAGCAGCTCCGGGGGGGTAACTGGGGCCAACGTCCTGACTTTC	CASSSGGVTGANVLTF
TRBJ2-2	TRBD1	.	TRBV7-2	TGTGCCAGCAGCTTCGACAGGGGGAACACCGGGGAGCTGTTTTTT	CASSFDRGNTGELFF
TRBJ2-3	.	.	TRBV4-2	TGTGCCAGCAGCCAAGATCAGGCTAGCGGCACAGATACGCAGTATTTT	CASSQDQASGTDTQYF
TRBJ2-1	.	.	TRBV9	TGTGCCAGCAGCGTAGCGGGGGTATACAATGAGCAGTTCTTC	CASSVAGVYNEQFF
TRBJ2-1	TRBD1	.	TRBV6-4	TGTGCCAGCAGGGAACAGGGGCGGGATGAGCAGTTCTTC	CASREQGRDEQFF
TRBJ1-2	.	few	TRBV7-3	TGTGCCAGCAGCTTAAGTCTGGACGGGGATGGCTACACCTTC	CASSLSLDGDGYTF
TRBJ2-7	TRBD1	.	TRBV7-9	TGTGCCAGCAGCTTAGCTGCGACAGGGCCCTACGAGCAGTACTTC	CASSLAATGPYEQYF
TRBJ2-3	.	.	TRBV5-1	TGCGCCAGCTCATCATCGGACTCCAGCACAGATACGCAGTATTTT	CASSSSDSSTDTQYF
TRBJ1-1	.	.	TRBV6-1	TGTGCCAGCACCATATGGGGGGTTTCTGAAGCTTTCTTT	CASTIWGVSEAFF
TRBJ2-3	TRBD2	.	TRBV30	TGTGCCTGGAAATCCCGGACTAGCATCTTCACAGATACGCAGTATTTT	CAWKSRTSIFTDTQYF
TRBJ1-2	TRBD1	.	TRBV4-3	TGCGCCAGCAGCCAAGGATCCGGGACAGGGGCCCGCTATGGCTACACCTTC	CASSQGSGTGARYGYTF
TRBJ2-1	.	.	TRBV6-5	TGTGCCAGCCAGAACTACAATGAGCAGTTCTTC	CASQNYNEQFF
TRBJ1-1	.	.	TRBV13	TGTGCCAGCAAAAGAGGACAGATTAACACTGAAGCTTTCTTT	CASKRGQINTEAFF
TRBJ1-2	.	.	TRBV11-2	TGTGCCAGCAGACCGGGGATCCTCTATGGCTACACCTTC	CASRPGILYGYTF
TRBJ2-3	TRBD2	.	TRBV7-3	TGTGCCAGCAGCTCACGGGGGGGCCTAGGGGATACGCAGTATTTT	CASSSRGGLGDTQYF
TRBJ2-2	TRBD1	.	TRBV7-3	TGTGCCAGCAGCATCAGGGGGCGCGAGCTGTTTTTT	CASSIRGRELFF
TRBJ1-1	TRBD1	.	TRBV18	TGTGCCAGCTCATCAACAGGGGGCCTTACGAACACTGAAGCTTTCTTT	CASSSTGGLTNTEAFF
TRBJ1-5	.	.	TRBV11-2	TGTGCCAGCAGCTCCGGAGAGTATAGCAATCAGCCCCAGCATTTT	CASSSGEYSNQPQHF
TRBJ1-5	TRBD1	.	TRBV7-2	TGTGCCAGCAGCTTAGCGATCCAGGGGGCCAATCAGCCCCAGCATTTT	CASSLAIQGANQPQHF
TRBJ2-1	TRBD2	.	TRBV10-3	TGTGCCATCAGGGCTAGCGGGGGGATATACAATGAGCAGTTCTTC	CAIRASGGIYNEQFF
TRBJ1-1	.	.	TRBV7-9	TGTGCCAGCAGCGCCTCATCAGGGATTATGAACACTGAAGCTTTCTTT	CASSASSGIMNTEAFF
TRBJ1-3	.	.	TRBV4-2	TGTGCCAGCAGCCAAGACTCCAGATCTGGAAACACCATATATTTT	CASSQDSRSGNTIYF
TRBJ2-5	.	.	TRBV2	TGTGCCAGCAGTGAGTCAGGGGATGAGACCCAGTACTTC	CASSESGDETQYF
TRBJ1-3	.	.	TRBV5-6	TGTGCCAGCAGCCCGGGGGGCTCTGGAAACACCATATATTTT	CASSPGGSGNTIYF
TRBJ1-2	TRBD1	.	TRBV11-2	TGTGCCAGCAGCTCTCAGGGGGAGCCCTATGGCTACACCTTC	CASSSQGEPYGYTF
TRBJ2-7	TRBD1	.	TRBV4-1	TGCGCCAGCAGCCCAGCCTCGGGACAGGGATGGGAGCAGTACTTC	CASSPASGQGWEQYF
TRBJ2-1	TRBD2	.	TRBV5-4	TGTGCCAGCAGCCCGGGTAGCGGGGAGTACAATGAGCAGTTCTTC	CASSPGSGEYNEQFF
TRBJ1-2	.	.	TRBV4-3	TGCGCCAGCAGCCAAGAGGGAGGCGGGGGGAACTATGGCTACACCTTC	CASSQEGGGGNYGYTF
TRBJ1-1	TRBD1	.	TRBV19	TGTGCCAGTAGTATAGGGGACAGGGAAGCTTTCTTT	CASSIGDREAFF
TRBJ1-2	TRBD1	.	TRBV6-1	TGTGCCAGCAGTGAGGAAGGGGGCTCCGGCTACACCTTC	CASSEEGGSGYTF
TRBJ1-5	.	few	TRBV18	TGTGCCAGCTCACCCTCCTCTCAGCCCCAGCATTTT	CASSPSSQPQHF
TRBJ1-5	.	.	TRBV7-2	TGTGCCAGCAGCTTAGAAACAGCTAGCAATCAGCCCCAGCATTTT	CASSLETASNQPQHF
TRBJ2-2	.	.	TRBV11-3	TGTGCCAGCAGCTTTTCAGGGGCGGCCGGGGAGCTGTTTTTT	CASSFSGAAGELFF
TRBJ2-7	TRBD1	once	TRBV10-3	TGTGCCATCAGTGAGGCGGGGCCGGGACAGGGGGCGCGGGAGCAGTACTTC	CAISEAGPGQGAREQYF
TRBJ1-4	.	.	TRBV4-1	TGCGCCAGCAGCCTCATGGCCGGACAGTCTAATGAAAAACTGTTTTTT	CASSLMAGQSNEKLFF
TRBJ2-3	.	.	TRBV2	TGTGCCAACTCAGGACTGGAACTGACAGATACGCAGTATTTT	CANSGLELTDTQYF
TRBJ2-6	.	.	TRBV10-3	TGTGCCATCAGTGACCCCTTGGGGAGCTCTGGGGCCAACGTCCTGACTTTC	CAISDPLGSSGANVLTF
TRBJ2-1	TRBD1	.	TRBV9	TGTGCCAGCAGCGTGGCCCTTAGACAGGGCGACGAGCAGTTCTTC	CASSVALRQGDEQFF